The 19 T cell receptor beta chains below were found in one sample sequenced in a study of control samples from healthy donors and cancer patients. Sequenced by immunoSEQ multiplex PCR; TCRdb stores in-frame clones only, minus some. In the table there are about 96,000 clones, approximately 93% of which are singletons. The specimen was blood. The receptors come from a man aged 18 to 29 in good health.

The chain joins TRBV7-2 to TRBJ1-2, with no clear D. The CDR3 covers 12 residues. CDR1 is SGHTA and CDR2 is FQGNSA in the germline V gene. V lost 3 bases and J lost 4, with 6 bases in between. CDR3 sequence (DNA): TGTGCCAGCAGCTTTGGACTCTATGGCTACACCTTC. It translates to CASSFGLYGYTF.

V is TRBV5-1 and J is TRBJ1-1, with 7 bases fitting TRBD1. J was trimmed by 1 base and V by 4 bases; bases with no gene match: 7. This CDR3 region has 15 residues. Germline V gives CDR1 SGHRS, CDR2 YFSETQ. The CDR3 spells CASSLQGQKNTEAFF. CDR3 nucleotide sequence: TGCGCCAGCAGCCTACAGGGACAGAAGAACACTGAAGCTTTCTTT.

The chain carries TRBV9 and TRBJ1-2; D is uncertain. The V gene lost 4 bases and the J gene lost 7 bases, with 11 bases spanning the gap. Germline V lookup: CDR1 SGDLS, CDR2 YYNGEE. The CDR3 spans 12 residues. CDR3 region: CASSHKGRGYTF. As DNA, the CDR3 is TGTGCCAGCAGCCATAAGGGTCGTGGCTACACCTTC.

The CDR3 region is CASIGRGVGTEAFF. CDR3 coding DNA: TGCGCCAGCATCGGAAGGGGGGTAGGCACTGAAGCTTTCTTT. The chain employs TRBV10-2 and TRBJ1-1; TRBD1 might be the D (6 bases). V was shortened by 7 bases and J by 4 bases, with 16 bases between the two germline ends. Per the germline V gene, CDR1 is WSHSY and CDR2 is SAAADI. This CDR3 has 14 residues.

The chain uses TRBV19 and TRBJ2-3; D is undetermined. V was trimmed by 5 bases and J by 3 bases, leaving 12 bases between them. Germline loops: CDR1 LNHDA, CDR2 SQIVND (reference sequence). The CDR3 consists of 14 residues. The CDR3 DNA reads TGTGCCAGTAGTCCAGCAAGGAGAACAGATACGCAGTATTTT. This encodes CASSPARRTDTQYF. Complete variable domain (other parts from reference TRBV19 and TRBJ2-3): DGGITQSPKYLFRKEGQNVTLSCEQNLNHDAMYWYRQDPGQGLRLIYYSQIVNDFQKGDIAEGYSVSREKKESFPLTVTSAQKNPTAFYLCASSPARRTDTQYFGPGTRLTVL.

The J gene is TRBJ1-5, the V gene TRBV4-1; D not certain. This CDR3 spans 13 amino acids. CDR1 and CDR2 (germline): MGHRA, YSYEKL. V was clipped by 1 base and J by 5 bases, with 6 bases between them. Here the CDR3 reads CASSQVRDQPQHF. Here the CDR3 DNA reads TGCGCCAGCAGCCAAGTGAGGGATCAGCCCCAGCATTTT.

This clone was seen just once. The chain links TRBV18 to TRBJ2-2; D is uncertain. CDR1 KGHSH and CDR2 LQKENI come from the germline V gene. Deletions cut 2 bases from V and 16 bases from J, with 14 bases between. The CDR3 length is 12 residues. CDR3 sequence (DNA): TGTGCCAGCTCACCAATAACTGCAGATGAGTTTTTT. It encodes CASSPITADEFF.

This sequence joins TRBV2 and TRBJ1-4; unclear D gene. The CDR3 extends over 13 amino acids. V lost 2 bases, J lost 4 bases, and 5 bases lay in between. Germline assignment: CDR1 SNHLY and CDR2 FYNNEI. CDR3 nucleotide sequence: TGTGCCAGCAGTGAAAACGGTAATGAAAAACTGTTTTTT. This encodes CASSENGNEKLFF.

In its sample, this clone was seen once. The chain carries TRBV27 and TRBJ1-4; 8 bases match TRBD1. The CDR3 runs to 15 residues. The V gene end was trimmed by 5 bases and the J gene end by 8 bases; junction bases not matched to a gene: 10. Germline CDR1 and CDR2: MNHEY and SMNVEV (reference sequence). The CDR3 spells CASSPRQGWREKLFF. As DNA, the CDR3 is TGTGCCAGCAGTCCCAGACAGGGGTGGCGAGAAAAACTGTTTTTT.

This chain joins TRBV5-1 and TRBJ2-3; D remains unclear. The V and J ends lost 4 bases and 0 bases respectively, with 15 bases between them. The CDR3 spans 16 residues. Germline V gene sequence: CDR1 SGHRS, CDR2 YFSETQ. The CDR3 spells CASSAQGTISTDTQYF. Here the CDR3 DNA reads TGCGCCAGCAGCGCACAAGGAACAATTAGCACAGATACGCAGTATTTT.

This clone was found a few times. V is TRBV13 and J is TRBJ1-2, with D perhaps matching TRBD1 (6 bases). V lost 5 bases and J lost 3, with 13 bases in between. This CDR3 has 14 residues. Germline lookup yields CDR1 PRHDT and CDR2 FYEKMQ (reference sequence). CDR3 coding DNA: TGTGCCAGCAGCCTACTAGGGGGGGACTATGGCTACACCTTC. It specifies CASSLLGGDYGYTF.

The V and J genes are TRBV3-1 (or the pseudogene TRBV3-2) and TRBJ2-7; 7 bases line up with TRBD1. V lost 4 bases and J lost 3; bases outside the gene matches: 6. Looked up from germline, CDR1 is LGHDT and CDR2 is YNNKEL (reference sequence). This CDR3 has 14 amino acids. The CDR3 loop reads CASSPNSGGYEQYF. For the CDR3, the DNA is TGTGCCAGCAGCCCAAATTCAGGGGGCTACGAGCAGTACTTC.

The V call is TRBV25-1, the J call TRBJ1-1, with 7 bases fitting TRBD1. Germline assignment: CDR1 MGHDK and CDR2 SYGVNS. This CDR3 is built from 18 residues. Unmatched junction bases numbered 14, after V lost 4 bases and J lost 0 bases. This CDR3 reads CASSGIGQDQKLNTEAFF. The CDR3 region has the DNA TGTGCCAGCAGTGGAATAGGACAGGACCAAAAGTTGAACACTGAAGCTTTCTTT.

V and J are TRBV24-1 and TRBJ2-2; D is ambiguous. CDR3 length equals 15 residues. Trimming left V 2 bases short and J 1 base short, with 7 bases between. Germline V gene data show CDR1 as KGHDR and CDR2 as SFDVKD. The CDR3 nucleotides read TGTGCCACCAGTGATTCCCGGTGGAACACCGGGGAGCTGTTTTTT. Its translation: CATSDSRWNTGELFF.

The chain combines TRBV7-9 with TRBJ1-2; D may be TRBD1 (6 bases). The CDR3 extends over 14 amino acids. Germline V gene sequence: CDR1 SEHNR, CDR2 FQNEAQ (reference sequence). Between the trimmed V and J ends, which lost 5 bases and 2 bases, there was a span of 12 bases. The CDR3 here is CASSITGNNYGYTF. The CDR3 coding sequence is TGTGCCAGCAGCATCACAGGGAACAACTATGGCTACACCTTC.

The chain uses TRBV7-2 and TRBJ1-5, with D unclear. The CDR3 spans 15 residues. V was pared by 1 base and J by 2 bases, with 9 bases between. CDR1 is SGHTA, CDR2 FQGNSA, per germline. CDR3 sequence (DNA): TGTGCCAGCAGCTTAGGGCAGGCGGGCAATCAGCCCCAGCATTTT. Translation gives CASSLGQAGNQPQHF.

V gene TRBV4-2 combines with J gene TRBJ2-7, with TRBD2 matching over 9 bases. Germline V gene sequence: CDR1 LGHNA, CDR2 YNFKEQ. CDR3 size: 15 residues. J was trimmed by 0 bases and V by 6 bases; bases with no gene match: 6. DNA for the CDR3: TGTGCCAGCAGGGCTCTAGCGGGGAGCTCCTACGAGCAGTACTTC. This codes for CASRALAGSSYEQYF.

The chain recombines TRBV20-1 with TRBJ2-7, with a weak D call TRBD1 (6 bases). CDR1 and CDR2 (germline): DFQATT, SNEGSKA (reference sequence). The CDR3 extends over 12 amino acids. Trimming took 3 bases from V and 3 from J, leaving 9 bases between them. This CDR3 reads CSASRGGYEQYF. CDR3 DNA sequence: TGCAGTGCTAGTAGAGGGGGCTACGAGCAGTACTTC.

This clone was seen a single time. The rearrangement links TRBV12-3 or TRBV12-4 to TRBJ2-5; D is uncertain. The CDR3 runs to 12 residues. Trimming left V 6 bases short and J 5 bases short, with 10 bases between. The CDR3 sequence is CASSPYGETQYF. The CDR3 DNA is TGTGCCAGCAGCCCTTATGGGGAGACCCAGTACTTC.